The present entry profiles one TCR beta chain with its context. This sample is drawn from a study of blood T cell repertoires in COVID-19. Original processing notes: The authors estimated nucleated cell counts from reference gene primer amplification. Sequencing used immunoSEQ multiplex PCR; TCRdb keeps in-frame clones, though not all of them. The D gene and trimming were derived from the DNA, and the V and J assignments and clone size from that table. In the table there are 200,000 or so clones, roughly 89% of which are singletons. The CDR3 extends over 13 amino acids. CDR1 and CDR2 (germline): SGHNT, YYREEE (reference sequence). Trimming removed 4 bases from V and 5 bases from J, with 10 bases in between.

The sequencing sample was made of PBMCs or T cells enriched from blood (not recorded which). This chain joins TRBV5-4 and TRBJ1-5; D possibly corresponds to TRBD1 (5 bases). The sequence was collected from a woman aged 40 to 50 with acute COVID-19. Written as DNA, the CDR3 is TGTGCCAGCAGCACCGACAGAGATCAGCCCCAGCATTTT. Translated, it gives CASSTDRDQPQHF.